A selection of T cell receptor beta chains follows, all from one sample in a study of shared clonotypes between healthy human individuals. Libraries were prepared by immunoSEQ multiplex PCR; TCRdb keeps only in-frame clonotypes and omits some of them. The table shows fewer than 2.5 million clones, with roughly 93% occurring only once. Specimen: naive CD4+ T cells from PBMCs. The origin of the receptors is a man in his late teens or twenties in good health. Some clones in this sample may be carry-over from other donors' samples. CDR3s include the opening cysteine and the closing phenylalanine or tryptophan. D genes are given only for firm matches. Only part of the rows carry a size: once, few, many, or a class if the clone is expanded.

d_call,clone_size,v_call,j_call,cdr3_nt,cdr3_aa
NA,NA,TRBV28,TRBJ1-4,TGTGCCAGCAGCGCCGCGGGGGGGACTAATGAAAAACTGTTTTTT,CASSAAGGTNEKLFF
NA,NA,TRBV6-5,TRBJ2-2,TGTGCCAGCAGTCGCAAGCCGAACACCGGGGAGCTGTTTTTT,CASSRKPNTGELFF
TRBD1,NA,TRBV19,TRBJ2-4,TGTGCCAGTAGAAACAGGGGACATGGAAACATTCAGTACTTC,CASRNRGHGNIQYF
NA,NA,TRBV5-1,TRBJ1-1,TGCGCCAGCAGCTGGCAAGGGGACACTGAAGCTTTCTTT,CASSWQGDTEAFF
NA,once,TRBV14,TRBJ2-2,TGTGCCAGCAGCCACTCCGGGACCATCGCCACCGGGGAGCTGTTTTTT,CASSHSGTIATGELFF
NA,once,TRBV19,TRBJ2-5,TGTGCCAGTAGTCGAGTAGGGAGGGAGACCCAGTACTTC,CASSRVGRETQYF
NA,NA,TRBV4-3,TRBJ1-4,TGCGCCAGCAGCCTTAGGGGGGGGAATGAAAAACTGTTTTTT,CASSLRGGNEKLFF
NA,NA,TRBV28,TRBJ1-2,TGTGCCAGCAGTTTATGGTGGGATAACTATGGCTACACCTTC,CASSLWWDNYGYTF
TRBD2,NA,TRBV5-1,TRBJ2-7,TGCGCCAGCAGCTCTAGACTAGCGGGAGCAAGCGAGCAGTACTTC,CASSSRLAGASEQYF
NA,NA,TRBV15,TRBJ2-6,TGTGCCACCAGCAGAGACAGGGAATCTGGGGCCAACGTCCTGACTTTC,CATSRDRESGANVLTF
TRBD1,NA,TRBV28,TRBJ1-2,TGTGCCAGCGCGGAACAGGGGCTCTATGGCTACACCTTC,CASAEQGLYGYTF
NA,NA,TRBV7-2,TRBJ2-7,TGTGCCAGCAGCCTTAGCGCCGGGAGACCCTCCTACGAGCAGTACTTC,CASSLSAGRPSYEQYF
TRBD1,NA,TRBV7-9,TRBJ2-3,TGTGCCAGCAGCCGACCGGGACAGGGGGCCCCAGATACGCAGTATTTT,CASSRPGQGAPDTQYF
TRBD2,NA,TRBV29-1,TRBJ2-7,TGCAGCGTTCGGGGCGGGAGGGGGATCTACGAGCAGTACTTC,CSVRGGRGIYEQYF
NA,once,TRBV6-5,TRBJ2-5,TGTGCCAGCACCCCAAGGCCAGGGCTGGGGGAGACCCAGTACTTC,CASTPRPGLGETQYF
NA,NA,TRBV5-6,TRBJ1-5,TGTGCCAGCAGCTTGGGGGATGCCCCGGGCAATCAGCCCCAGCATTTT,CASSLGDAPGNQPQHF
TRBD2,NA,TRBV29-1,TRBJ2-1,TGCACCGTCGGGACTAGTGTGTACAATGAGCAGTTCTTC,CTVGTSVYNEQFF
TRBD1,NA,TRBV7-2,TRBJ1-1,TGTGCCAGCACCGGACAGGGAGGAGCGAGCACTGAAGCTTTCTTT,CASTGQGGASTEAFF
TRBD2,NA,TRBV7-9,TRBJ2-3,TGTGCCAGCAGCTTATTAAAAGCGGGAAGGCCAGATACGCAGTATTTT,CASSLLKAGRPDTQYF
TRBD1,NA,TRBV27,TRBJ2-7,TGTGCCAGCAGTAAGACAGGGGGAAATCCCTACGAGCAGTACTTC,CASSKTGGNPYEQYF
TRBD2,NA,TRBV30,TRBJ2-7,TGTGCCTTTCAAACGACTAGCTTGGGAGAGCAGTACTTC,CAFQTTSLGEQYF
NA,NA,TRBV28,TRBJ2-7,TGTGCCAGCAGTGCCAGACGGTACGAGCAGTACTTC,CASSARRYEQYF
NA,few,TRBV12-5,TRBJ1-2,TGTGCTAGTGGTTTGGTACTCGGGACAAAGGATGGCTACACCTTC,CASGLVLGTKDGYTF
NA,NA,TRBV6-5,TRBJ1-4,TGTGCCAGCAGTATAAAACCCCTAGGGGAAAAACTGTTTTTT,CASSIKPLGEKLFF
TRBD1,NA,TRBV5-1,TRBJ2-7,TGCGCCAGCAGCGACCAAGGACAGGGGACCTACGAGCAGTACTTC,CASSDQGQGTYEQYF
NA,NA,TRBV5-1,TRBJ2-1,TGCGCCAGCAGTTCCGACATTTACAATGAGCAGTTCTTC,CASSSDIYNEQFF
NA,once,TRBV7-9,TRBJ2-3,TGTGCCAGCAGCTTAGGCGCAGATACGCAGTATTTT,CASSLGADTQYF
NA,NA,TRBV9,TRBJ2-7,TGTGCCAGCAGCGTAGGTTTAACGGCTGGAGATTACGAGCAGTACTTC,CASSVGLTAGDYEQYF
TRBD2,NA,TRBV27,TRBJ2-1,TGTGCCAGCCACCCTTCACGGGCTAGCGGGAGTAATGAGCAGTTCTTC,CASHPSRASGSNEQFF
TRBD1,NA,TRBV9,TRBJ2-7,TGTGCCAGCAGCGTAGAACAGGGGGCTTACGAGCAGTACTTC,CASSVEQGAYEQYF
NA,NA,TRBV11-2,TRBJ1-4,TGTGCCAGCAGCTTAGCGCGAACTAATGAAAAACTGTTTTTT,CASSLARTNEKLFF
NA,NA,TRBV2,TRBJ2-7,TGTGCCAGCTGGGGAGCCCTCTACGAGCAGTACTTC,CASWGALYEQYF
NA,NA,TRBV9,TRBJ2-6,TGTGCCAGCAGCGTTCGGGGTAGTGGGGCCAACGTCCTGACTTTC,CASSVRGSGANVLTF
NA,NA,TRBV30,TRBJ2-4,TGTGCCTGGAACAGCGGGTTTGGCAGGGCAAAAAACATTCAGTACTTC,CAWNSGFGRAKNIQYF
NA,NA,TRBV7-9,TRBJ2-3,TGTGCCAGCAGCTTAGGGGGCGGGGCAGATACGCAGTATTTT,CASSLGGGADTQYF
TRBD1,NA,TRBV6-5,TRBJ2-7,TGTGCCAGCAGCCCTCGACAGGGGGCGTCTGACGAGCAGTACTTC,CASSPRQGASDEQYF
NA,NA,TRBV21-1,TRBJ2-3,TGTGCCAGAGTCGCTAGCGGGAGGCCCTCCACAGATACGCAGTATTTT,CARVASGRPSTDTQYF
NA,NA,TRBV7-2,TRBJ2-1,TGTGCCAGCAGCTTAGGGGTAGGGCACAATGAGCAGTTCTTC,CASSLGVGHNEQFF
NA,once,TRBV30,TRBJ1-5,TGTGCCTGGAGTGTTTGGGCGGCAGGGGATCAGCCCCAGCATTTT,CAWSVWAAGDQPQHF
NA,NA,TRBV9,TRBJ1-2,TGTGCCAGCAGCCCTAGTGGGGGGAACTATGGCTACACCTTC,CASSPSGGNYGYTF
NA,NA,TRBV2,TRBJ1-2,TGTGCCAGCACCACGGGCCGTTTCGGCGGCTACACCTTC,CASTTGRFGGYTF
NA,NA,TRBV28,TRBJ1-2,TGTGCCAGCAGTGTCCACAGTTTCTATGGCTACACCTTC,CASSVHSFYGYTF
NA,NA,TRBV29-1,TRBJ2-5,TGCAGCGTTACACGGACGGATCAAGAGACCCAGTACTTC,CSVTRTDQETQYF
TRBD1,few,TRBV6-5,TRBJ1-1,TGTGCCAGCAGTTCCACAGGGGGAGGCACTGAAGCTTTCTTT,CASSSTGGGTEAFF
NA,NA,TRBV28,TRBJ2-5,TGTGCCAGCAGTTCCCCAGCGGAGACCCAGTACTTC,CASSSPAETQYF
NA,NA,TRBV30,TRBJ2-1,TGTGCCTGGAGCGGAGACCGGGTACGGCAGTTCTTC,CAWSGDRVRQFF
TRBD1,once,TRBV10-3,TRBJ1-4,TGTGCCACCAAGGACAGGGGGCAGGGAGAAAAACTGTTTTTT,CATKDRGQGEKLFF
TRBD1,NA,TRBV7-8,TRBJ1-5,TGTGCCAGCAGCTTCGATCCGGGACTGACAGGGAGTAGGGTACAGCCCCAGCATTTT,CASSFDPGLTGSRVQPQHF
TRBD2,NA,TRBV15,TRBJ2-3,TGTGCCACCAGCAGAGATCCGGCCGCGGGAGTGACGCAGTATTTT,CATSRDPAAGVTQYF
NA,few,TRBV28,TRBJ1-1,TGTGCCAGCAGGCCAACTCGGGGCAGTGGAGCTTTCTTT,CASRPTRGSGAFF
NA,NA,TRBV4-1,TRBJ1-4,TGCGCCAGCAGCCCCTTTCAGGCATCAACTAATGAAAAACTGTTTTTT,CASSPFQASTNEKLFF
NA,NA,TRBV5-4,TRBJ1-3,TGTGCCAGCAGCCGCGGGACGAGCCTTGGAAACACCATATATTTT,CASSRGTSLGNTIYF
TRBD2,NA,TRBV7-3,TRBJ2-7,TGTGCCAGCAGCTTAATCCTAGCGGGAGTCGGCGAGCAGTACTTC,CASSLILAGVGEQYF
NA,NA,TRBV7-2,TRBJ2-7,TGTGCCAGCAGCTTAATGGCGGCCTCCTACGAGCAGTACTTC,CASSLMAASYEQYF